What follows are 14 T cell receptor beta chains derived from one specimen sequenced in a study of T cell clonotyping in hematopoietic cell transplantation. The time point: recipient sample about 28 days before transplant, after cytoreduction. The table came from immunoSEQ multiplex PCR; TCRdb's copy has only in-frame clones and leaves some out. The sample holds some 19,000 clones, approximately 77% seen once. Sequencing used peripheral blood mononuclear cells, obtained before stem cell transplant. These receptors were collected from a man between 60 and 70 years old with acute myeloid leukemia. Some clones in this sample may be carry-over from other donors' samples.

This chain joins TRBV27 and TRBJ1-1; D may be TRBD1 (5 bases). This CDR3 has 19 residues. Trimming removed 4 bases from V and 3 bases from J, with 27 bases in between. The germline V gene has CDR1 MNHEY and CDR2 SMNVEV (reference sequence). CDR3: CASSSLRPEGALRDTEAFF. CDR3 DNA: TGTGCCAGCAGTTCTCTGAGGCCAGAAGGGGCCCTCCGTGACACTGAAGCTTTCTTT.

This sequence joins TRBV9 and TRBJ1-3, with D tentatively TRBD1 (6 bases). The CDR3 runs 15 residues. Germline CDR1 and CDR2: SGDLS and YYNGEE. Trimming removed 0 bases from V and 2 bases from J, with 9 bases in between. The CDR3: CASSVGGRAGNTIYF. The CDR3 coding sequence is TGTGCCAGCAGCGTAGGGGGGCGGGCTGGAAACACCATATATTTT. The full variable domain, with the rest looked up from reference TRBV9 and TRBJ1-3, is DSGVTQTPKHLITATGQRVTLRCSPRSGDLSVYWYQQSLDQGLQFLIQYYNGEERAKGNILERFSAQQFPDLHSELNLSSLELGDSALYFCASSVGGRAGNTIYFGEGSWLTVV.

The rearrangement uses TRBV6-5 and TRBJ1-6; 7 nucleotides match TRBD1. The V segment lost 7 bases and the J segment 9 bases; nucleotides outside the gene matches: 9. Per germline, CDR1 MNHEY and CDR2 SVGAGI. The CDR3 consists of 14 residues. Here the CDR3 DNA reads TGTGCCAGCACCCTAGGGGGCAGGGGTTCACCCCTCCACTTT. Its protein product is CASTLGGRGSPLHF.

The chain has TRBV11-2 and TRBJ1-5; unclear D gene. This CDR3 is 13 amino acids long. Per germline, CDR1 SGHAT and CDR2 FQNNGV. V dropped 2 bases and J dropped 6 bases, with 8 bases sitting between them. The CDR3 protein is CASSLKSSQPQHF. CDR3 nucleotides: TGTGCCAGCAGCTTAAAGTCCAGTCAGCCCCAGCATTTT.

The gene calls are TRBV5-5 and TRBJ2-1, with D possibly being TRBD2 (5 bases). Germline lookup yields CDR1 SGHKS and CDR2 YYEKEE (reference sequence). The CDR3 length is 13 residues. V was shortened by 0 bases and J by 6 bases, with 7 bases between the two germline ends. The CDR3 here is CASSLVRANEQFF. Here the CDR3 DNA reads TGTGCCAGCAGCTTGGTGCGGGCCAATGAGCAGTTCTTC.

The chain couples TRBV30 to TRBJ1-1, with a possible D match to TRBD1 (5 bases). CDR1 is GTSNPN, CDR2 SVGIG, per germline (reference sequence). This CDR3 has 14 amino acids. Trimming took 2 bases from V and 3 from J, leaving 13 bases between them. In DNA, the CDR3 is TGTGCCTGGAGTTCTGGGGGGACTCACACTGAAGCTTTCTTT. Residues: CAWSSGGTHTEAFF.

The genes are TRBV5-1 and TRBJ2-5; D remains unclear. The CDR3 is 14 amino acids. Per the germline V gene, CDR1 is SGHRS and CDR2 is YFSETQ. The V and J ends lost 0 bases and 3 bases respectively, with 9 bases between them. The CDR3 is CASSLGWEEETQYF. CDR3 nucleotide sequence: TGCGCCAGCAGCTTGGGTTGGGAAGAAGAGACCCAGTACTTC.

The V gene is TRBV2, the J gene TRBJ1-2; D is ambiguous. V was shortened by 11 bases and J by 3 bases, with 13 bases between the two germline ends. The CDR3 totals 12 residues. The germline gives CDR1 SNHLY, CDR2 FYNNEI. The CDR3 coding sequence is TGTGCCTGGGCTAAGGACGACTATGGCTACACCTTC. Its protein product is CAWAKDDYGYTF.

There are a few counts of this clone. CDR3 in DNA: TGTGCCAGCAGCTTCAGCGGGGGGGCACGGACAGATACGCAGTATTTT. The encoded protein is CASSFSGGARTDTQYF. The chain links TRBV7-2 to TRBJ2-3; 10 bases align to TRBD2. Germline CDR1 SGHTA, CDR2 FQGNSA. The CDR3 is 16 residues long. The J segment lost 3 bases and the V segment lost 3 bases, leaving 6 bases of the junction unmatched.

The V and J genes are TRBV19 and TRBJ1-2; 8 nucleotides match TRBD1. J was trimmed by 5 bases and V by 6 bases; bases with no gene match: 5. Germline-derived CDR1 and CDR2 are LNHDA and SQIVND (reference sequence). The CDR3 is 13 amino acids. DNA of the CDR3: TGTGCCAGTAGATCGGACAGGGTTTATGGCTACACCTTC. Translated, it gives CASRSDRVYGYTF.

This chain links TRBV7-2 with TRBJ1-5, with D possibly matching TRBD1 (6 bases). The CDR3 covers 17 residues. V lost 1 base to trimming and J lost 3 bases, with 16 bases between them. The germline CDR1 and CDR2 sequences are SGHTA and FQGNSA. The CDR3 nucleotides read TGTGCCAGCAGCTTAGTCGGGGGGGGCGGAATCAATCAGCCCCAGCATTTT. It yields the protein CASSLVGGGGINQPQHF.

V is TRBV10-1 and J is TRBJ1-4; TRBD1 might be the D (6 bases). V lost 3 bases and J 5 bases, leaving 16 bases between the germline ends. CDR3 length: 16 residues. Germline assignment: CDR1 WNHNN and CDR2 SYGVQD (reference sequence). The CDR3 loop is CASSEPGGQRNEKLFF. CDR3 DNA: TGCGCCAGCAGTGAACCCGGAGGACAGAGAAATGAAAAACTGTTTTTT.

The CDR3 loop is CASSSLVGQGIYEQYF. CDR3 nucleotide sequence: TGTGCCAGCAGCTCCCTAGTCGGGCAGGGGATATACGAGCAGTACTTC. This chain joins TRBV5-6 and TRBJ2-7; the D gene is possibly TRBD1 (6 bases). From germline, CDR1 is SGHDT and CDR2 YYEEEE. V was shortened by 3 bases and J by 4 bases, with 20 bases between the two germline ends. This CDR3 contains 16 residues.

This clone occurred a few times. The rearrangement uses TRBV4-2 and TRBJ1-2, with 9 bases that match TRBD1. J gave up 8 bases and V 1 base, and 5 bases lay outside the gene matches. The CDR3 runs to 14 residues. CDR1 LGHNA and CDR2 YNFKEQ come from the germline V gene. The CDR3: CASSQADRGSGYTF. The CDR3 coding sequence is TGTGCCAGCAGCCAAGCAGACAGGGGGAGCGGCTACACCTTC.